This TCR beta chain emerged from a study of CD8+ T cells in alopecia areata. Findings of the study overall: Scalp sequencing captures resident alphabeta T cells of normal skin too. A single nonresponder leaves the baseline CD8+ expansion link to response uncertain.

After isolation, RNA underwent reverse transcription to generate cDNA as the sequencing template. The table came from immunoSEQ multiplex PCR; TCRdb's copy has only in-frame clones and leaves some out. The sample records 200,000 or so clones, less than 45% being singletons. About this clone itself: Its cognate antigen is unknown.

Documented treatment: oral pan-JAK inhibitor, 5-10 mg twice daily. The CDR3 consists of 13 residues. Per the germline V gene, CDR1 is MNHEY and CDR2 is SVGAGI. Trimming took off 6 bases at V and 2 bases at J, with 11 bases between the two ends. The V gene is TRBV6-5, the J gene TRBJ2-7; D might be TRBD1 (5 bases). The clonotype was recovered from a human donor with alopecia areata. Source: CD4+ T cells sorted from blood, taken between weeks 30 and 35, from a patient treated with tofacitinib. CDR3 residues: CASRVTDTYEQYF. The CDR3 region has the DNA TGTGCCAGCAGAGTGACAGATACCTACGAGCAGTACTTC.